The 14 T cell receptor beta chains listed next were all sequenced from one sample in a study of regulatory T cells in long-lasting Graves disease. Time point reported: persistent/refractory GD, antithyroid drugs over 5 years with positive TRAb. Researchers made the TCR library from RNA that was extracted from PBMCs. Arm-PCR of CDR3 regions with iRepertoire HTBI primers generated TCR beta libraries. Using its own MiXCR run on the multiplex PCR reads, TCRdb lists one record per CDR3 protein. The profile covers 400,000 or so distinct CDR3 sequences, with roughly a quarter appearing a single time and about a quarter taken by the ten largest. The starting material was peripheral blood mononuclear cells (PBMCs), obtained when the disease was refractory, from a patient treated with antithyroid drugs. These receptors were obtained from a female donor with Graves disease.

This clonotype came up many times. The chain links TRBV2 to TRBJ2-7; 14 nucleotides match TRBD2. Trimming cost V 4 bases and J 3 bases; bases outside gene matches: 2. Germline CDR1 is SNHLY and CDR2 is FYNNEI. The CDR3 consists of 15 residues. The CDR3 DNA sequence: TGTGCCAGCAGTGGGGGACTAGCGGGAGTCTACGAGCAGTACTTC. Protein sequence: CASSGGLAGVYEQYF. Together with reference TRBV2 and TRBJ2-7, the CDR3 gives the full variable domain: EPEVTQTPSHQVTQMGQEVILRCVPISNHLYFYWYRQILGQKVEFLVSFYNNEISEKSEIFDDQFSVERPDGSNFTLKIRSTKLEDSAMYFCASSGGLAGVYEQYFGPGTRLTVT.

This clonotype appeared many times. This chain links TRBV28 with TRBJ1-5; 10 bases are a match to TRBD1. The V and J ends lost 3 bases and 2 bases, in that order; junction bases with no gene match: 16. Looked up from germline, CDR1 is MDHEN and CDR2 is SYDVKM. The CDR3 runs to 20 residues. In DNA, the CDR3 is TGTGCCAGCAGTTTGGGGAAGGACAGGGGGAGGTATGGAGGCAATCAGCCCCAGCATTTT. This codes for CASSLGKDRGRYGGNQPQHF.

This clonotype was recorded a few times. The CDR3 nucleotides are TGCAGCGTTGAAATAGGACAACCGAACACTGAAGCTTTCTTT. Its translation: CSVEIGQPNTEAFF. This chain links TRBV29-1 with TRBJ1-1; a possible D gene is TRBD1 (5 bases). The V end lost 2 bases, the J end lost 1 base, and 11 bases lay between the germline ends. CDR1 and CDR2 from the germline V gene are SQVTM and ANQGSEA. The CDR3 length is 14 residues.

The sample holds many counts of this clonotype. The chain is built from TRBV20-1 and TRBJ1-5; D is possibly TRBD1 (5 bases). V lost 3 bases and J 3 bases, leaving 15 bases between the germline ends. Per germline, CDR1 DFQATT and CDR2 SNEGSKA (reference sequence). The CDR3 is 15 amino acids. DNA of the CDR3: TGCAGTGCTAGCGAGCCGAACAGGCACAATCAGCCCCAGCATTTT. Its protein product is CSASEPNRHNQPQHF.

This clonotype was seen ten or more times. The V gene is TRBV2, the J gene TRBJ2-7, with 8 bases that match TRBD2. V lost 7 bases, J lost 5 bases, and 13 bases stayed unmatched. Germline V lookup: CDR1 SNHLY, CDR2 FYNNEI. CDR3 size: 15 residues. The CDR3 protein is CASTREGLVTNEQYF. For the CDR3, the DNA is TGTGCCAGCACCCGAGAGGGACTAGTTACTAACGAGCAGTACTTC.

This CDR3 is CASSANRPGELFF. As DNA, the CDR3 is TGTGCCAGCAGCGCGAACAGGCCCGGGGAGCTGTTTTTT. The V call is TRBV7-2, the J call TRBJ2-2; TRBD1 might be the D (5 bases). V was shortened by 5 bases and J by 6 bases, with 10 bases between the two germline ends. The germline V gene encodes CDR1 SGHTA and CDR2 FQGNSA. The CDR3 runs to 13 residues. The entire variable domain, with the rest obtained from reference TRBV7-2 and TRBJ2-2, is as follows: GAGVSQSPSNKVTEKGKDVELRCDPISGHTALYWYRQSLGQGLEFLIYFQGNSAPDKSGLPSDRFSAERTGGSVSTLTIQRTQQEDSAVYLCASSANRPGELFFGEGSRLTVL.

This clonotype was seen many times. The rearrangement uses TRBV6-1 and TRBJ1-2; tentative D call: TRBD1 (5 bases). In germline, CDR1 is MNHNS, CDR2 SASEGT. V lost 6 bases and J lost 4, with 12 bases in between. The CDR3 sequence is 13 residues long. CDR3 nucleotides: TGTGCCAGCAGATCTCAGGGAAGCTATGGCTACACCTTC. It codes for CASRSQGSYGYTF.

This clonotype was seen at least ten times. This chain connects TRBV11-2 to TRBJ1-1, with a possible D match to TRBD1 (5 bases). The CDR3 is 15 amino acids. V lost 4 bases, J lost 1 base, and 13 bases lay in between. Germline values: CDR1 SGHAT, CDR2 FQNNGV. The CDR3: CASSSPPTGNTEAFF. CDR3 in DNA: TGTGCCAGCAGCTCTCCGCCCACAGGGAACACTGAAGCTTTCTTT.

This clonotype was detected only once. In this CDR3 the conserved last residue, phenylalanine or tryptophan, is missing, so a read error is likely. This chain uses TRBV15 with TRBJ2-1, with TRBD2 matching 8 bases. Germline trimming cut 1 base from V and 7 bases from J; bases unmatched to any gene: 6. This CDR3 has 15 residues. Germline CDR1 LNHNV, CDR2 YYDKDF (reference sequence). The CDR3, as DNA: TGTGCCACCAGCAGAGCCGGGACTAGGGATAATGAGCAGTTCCTC. Translated: CATSRAGTRDNEQFL.

This clonotype was observed a handful of times. The chain combines TRBV15 with TRBJ2-7; D is perhaps TRBD1 or TRBD2 (5 bases each). Germline-derived CDR1 and CDR2 are LNHNV and YYDKDF (reference sequence). This CDR3 spans 15 amino acids. V lost 3 bases, J lost 2 bases, and 14 bases lay in between. CDR3 bases: TGTGCCACCAGCAGGCTCCGGGACGGGACCTACGAGCAGTACTTC. It encodes CATSRLRDGTYEQYF.

This chain links TRBV6-5 with TRBJ1-2, with a tentative D call TRBD1 (6 bases). Trimming removed 4 bases at V and 6 bases at J, with 15 bases between. Germline assignment: CDR1 MNHEY and CDR2 SVGAGI. The CDR3 is 14 residues long. CDR3 sequence reads: CASSSYREGDGYTF. The CDR3 region has the DNA TGTGCCAGCAGTTCTTACAGGGAAGGAGATGGCTACACCTTC.

This clonotype has ten or more counts. The chain couples TRBV27 to TRBJ1-2, with 7 bases identical to TRBD1. Per the germline V gene, CDR1 is MNHEY and CDR2 is SMNVEV (reference sequence). This CDR3 spans 16 amino acids. J gave up 2 bases and V 0 bases, and 6 bases lay outside the gene matches. In DNA, the CDR3 is TGTGCCAGCAGTTTATCCCGAGGGGGCGGAAACTATGGCTACACCTTC. This translates into CASSLSRGGGNYGYTF.

This chain links TRBV29-1 with TRBJ1-2, with D possibly TRBD1 on 6 matching bases. Germline CDR1 and CDR2: SQVTM and ANQGSEA. Trimming stripped 4 bases from V and 4 bases from J, with 13 bases between. CDR3 length: 13 amino acids. As DNA, the CDR3 is TGCAGCGTTGGTGGGGGGCCGGGCTATGGCTACACCTTC. Translated: CSVGGGPGYGYTF.

The V and J genes are TRBV9 and TRBJ2-7; 11 bases line up with TRBD2. CDR1 and CDR2 from the germline V gene are SGDLS and YYNGEE. Unmatched junction bases numbered 3, after V lost 0 bases and J lost 4 bases. The CDR3 contains 15 residues. CDR3: CASSVGLAGGYEQYF. As DNA, the CDR3 is TGTGCCAGCAGCGTAGGCCTAGCGGGAGGTTACGAGCAGTACTTC.